Detailed here is one T cell receptor beta chain. As yet, its antigen is unknown. The entry originates in a study of CD8+CD57+ T cells in acquired aplastic anemia. As for the study in general: Across the sorted CD4+ and CD8+ cells, DNA amounts averaged roughly 3.5 ug.

Overall study findings and caveats: Between patients and controls, roughly 29 CD8+ CDR3 sequences were found in common.

The germline V gene encodes CDR1 MRHNA and CDR2 SNTAGT. The V and J ends lost 6 bases and 1 base respectively, with 9 bases between them. The CDR3 extends over 13 amino acids. Researchers used genomic DNA as the template to profile TCR beta VDJ and CDR3. Using its own MiXCR run on the reads, TCRdb lists one record per CDR3 protein. The table includes about 160,000 distinct CDR3 sequences, just under 45% detected once. This TCR derives from a human donor in good health. The chain links TRBV6-4 to TRBJ1-1; possibly TRBD1 for D (5 bases). Sequencing was carried out using sorted CD4+, CD8+, or CD8+CD57+ T cells (not recorded which) from PBMCs. The DNA of the CDR3 is TGTGCCAGCAGCAGGGAACGGAACACTGAAGCTTTCTTT. It is translated as CASSRERNTEAFF.